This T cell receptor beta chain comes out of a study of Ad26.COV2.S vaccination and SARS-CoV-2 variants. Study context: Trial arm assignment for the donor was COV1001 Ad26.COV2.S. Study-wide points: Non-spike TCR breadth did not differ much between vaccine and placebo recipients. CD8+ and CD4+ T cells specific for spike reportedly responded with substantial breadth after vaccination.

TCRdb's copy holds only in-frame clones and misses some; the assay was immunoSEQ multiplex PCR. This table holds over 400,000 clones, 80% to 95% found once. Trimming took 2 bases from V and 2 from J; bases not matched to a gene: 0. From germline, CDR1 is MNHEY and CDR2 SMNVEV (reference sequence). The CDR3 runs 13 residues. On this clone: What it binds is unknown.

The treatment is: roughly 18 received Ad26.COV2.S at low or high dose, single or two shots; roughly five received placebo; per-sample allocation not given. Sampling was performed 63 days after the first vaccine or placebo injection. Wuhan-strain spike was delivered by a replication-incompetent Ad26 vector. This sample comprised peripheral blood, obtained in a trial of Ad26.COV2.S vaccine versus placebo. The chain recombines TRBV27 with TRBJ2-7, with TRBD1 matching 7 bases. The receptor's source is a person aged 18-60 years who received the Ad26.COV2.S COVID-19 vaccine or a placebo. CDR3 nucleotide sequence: TGTGCCAGCAGTTTAGACAGGGCCTACGAGCAGTACTTC. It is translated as CASSLDRAYEQYF.